The rows below give T cell receptor beta chains drawn from one sample of a study of human thymus T cells. Measured with immunoSEQ multiplex PCR; TCRdb has only the in-frame clones, and not every one. The data contain approximately 46,000 clones, more than 85% of them seen just once; the ten biggest clones take up about 0.17%. Specimen: blood. The receptor set was obtained from a girl under three years old with a congenital heart defect but otherwise immunologically healthy. Each CDR3 is given with its conserved first and last residue. Fields, in order: J gene, D gene, V gene, clone size, CDR3 protein, CDR3 DNA. The D gene is left open where the match is weak. Rows may omit the clone size; those that give it use once, few, many or a size class.

>TRBJ2-5|TRBD2|TRBV2|once
CASTGLAGVRETQYF
TGTGCCAGCACCGGACTAGCGGGAGTTCGAGAGACCCAGTACTTC
>TRBJ1-5|-|TRBV10-3|few
CAISVGKFNQPQHF
TGTGCCATCAGTGTTGGGAAGTTCAATCAGCCCCAGCATTTT
>TRBJ2-5|TRBD1|TRBV5-1|-
CASSPTGTDETQYF
TGCGCCAGCAGCCCCACCGGGACAGACGAGACCCAGTACTTC
>TRBJ2-2|-|TRBV19|-
CASIYRKPEAGELFF
TGTGCCAGTATCTACCGCAAGCCCGAGGCCGGGGAGCTGTTTTTT
>TRBJ2-7|-|TRBV20-1|few
CSATEEYEQYF
TGCAGTGCTACTGAGGAATACGAGCAGTACTTC
>TRBJ1-1|-|TRBV7-8|-
CASSLPMGDGTLYQFEAFF
TGTGCCAGCAGCTTGCCGATGGGGGATGGAACCCTGTACCAATTTGAAGCTTTCTTT
>TRBJ1-1|-|TRBV29-1|-
CSLSRGGLDVTEAFF
TGCAGTCTTAGCCGGGGGGGGCTGGATGTAACTGAAGCTTTCTTT
>TRBJ1-2|TRBD1|TRBV6-5|-
CASSPWDRLVGYTF
TGTGCCAGCAGTCCGTGGGACAGGTTGGTTGGCTACACCTTC
>TRBJ1-3|TRBD1|TRBV28|-
CASTVRGGNTIYF
TGTGCCAGCACCGTCAGGGGGGGAAACACCATATATTTT
>TRBJ2-1|-|TRBV27|-
CASSLGGGKGENEQFF
TGTGCCAGCAGTTTAGGGGGCGGTAAAGGGGAGAATGAGCAGTTCTTC
>TRBJ1-2|TRBD1|TRBV29-1|-
CSGRTEQSQTSTGGFELNGYTF
TGCAGCGGCCGGACGGAACAGAGCCAAACTTCTACAGGGGGATTTGAACTAAATGGCTACACCTTC
>TRBJ2-7|-|TRBV7-3|-
CASSLKAGAYEQYF
TGTGCCAGCAGCTTAAAAGCAGGGGCCTACGAGCAGTACTTC
>TRBJ2-5|-|TRBV27|-
CASSSEGKTQYF
TGTGCCAGCAGTTCGGAGGGGAAGACCCAGTACTTC
>TRBJ2-7|TRBD2|TRBV7-2|-
CASSPRLAGGPEQYF
TGTGCCAGCAGCCCCCGACTAGCGGGAGGGCCCGAGCAGTACTTC
>TRBJ2-3|-|TRBV15|-
CATSRATGPYTDTQYF
TGTGCCACCAGCAGAGCAACAGGGCCCTACACAGATACGCAGTATTTT
>TRBJ1-1|-|TRBV6-5|-
CASSYVGIREDTEAFF
TGTGCCAGCAGTTACGTTGGTATTAGGGAGGACACTGAAGCTTTCTTT
>TRBJ1-2|-|TRBV6-1|-
CASRGESPYGYTF
TGTGCCAGCAGGGGGGAGTCCCCCTATGGCTACACCTTC
>TRBJ2-7|-|TRBV2|-
CASSPEVYEQYF
TGTGCCAGCAGTCCAGAGGTCTACGAGCAGTACTTC
>TRBJ2-1|-|TRBV18|-
CASSPNWGNEQFF
TGTGCCAGCTCACCGAACTGGGGGAATGAGCAGTTCTTC
>TRBJ2-3|TRBD1|TRBV5-1|-
CASSRGPGQGADTQYF
TGCGCCAGCAGCCGCGGACCGGGACAGGGGGCCGATACGCAGTATTTT
>TRBJ2-7|TRBD2|TRBV4-2|-
CASSQGASGTQQYF
TGTGCCAGCAGCCAAGGGGCTAGCGGGACCCAGCAGTACTTC
>TRBJ1-3|-|TRBV7-9|-
CASSLAGSGNTIYF
TGTGCCAGCAGCTTAGCAGGATCTGGAAACACCATATATTTT
>TRBJ2-7|-|TRBV7-9|-
CASSLGAQGVYEQYF
TGTGCCAGCAGCTTAGGCGCACAGGGTGTCTACGAGCAGTACTTC
>TRBJ1-6|-|TRBV30|-
CAWRRQGSSPLHF
TGTGCCTGGAGGCGGCAGGGGAGTTCACCCCTCCACTTT
>TRBJ2-1|-|TRBV18|-
CASSVGGNEQFF
TGTGCCAGCTCAGTAGGGGGGAATGAGCAGTTCTTC
>TRBJ2-3|-|TRBV7-2|-
CASSLDLGDTQYF
TGTGCCAGCAGCTTAGATTTGGGAGATACGCAGTATTTT
>TRBJ2-7|-|TRBV30|-
CAWSVSGTRAYEQYF
TGTGCCTGGAGTGTGTCAGGGACTCGGGCCTACGAGCAGTACTTC
>TRBJ2-3|-|TRBV7-9|-
CASSLVGFGSGTDTQYF
TGTGCCAGCAGCTTAGTAGGGTTCGGGTCGGGCACAGATACGCAGTATTTT
>TRBJ2-1|-|TRBV28|-
CASSFVGSREQFF
TGTGCCAGCAGTTTCGTGGGATCACGTGAGCAGTTCTTC
>TRBJ2-4|-|TRBV6-1|-
CASGLAKNIQYF
TGTGCCAGCGGATTAGCCAAAAACATTCAGTACTTC